This TCR beta chain comes out of a study of preoperative IRX-2 immunotherapy in early breast cancer (dated by TCRdb to the late 2010s). The protocol used for the library was the immunoSEQ multiplex PCR assay. As stored in TCRdb, this immuneACCESS dataset retains in-frame rearrangements with V and J assigned. A fraction of the clones does not appear; measured against another copy, unresolved V genes explain less than half of the discrepancy, and the remainder lacks a known reason. The sample yields about 3,400 clones; 71% were counted once. The biggest ten clones account for roughly 7.3% of the sample. CDR1 and CDR2 are drawn from the germline V gene: MNHGY, SAAAGT. The germline V end is reduced by 6 bases and the J end by 2 bases; junction bases left unmatched: 6. The CDR3 spans 15 residues, from the cysteine through the phenylalanine. The sequence is cut down to CDR3 DNA, 45 bases in frame from base 1.

This clone was picked up one time. Its antigen is unknown. Base-call qualities are not available, and no considerably larger clone is one nucleotide away. The sample's treatment or condition label, in plain terms: preoperative locoregional IRX-2 cytokine immunotherapy. The samples were obtained from a phase Ib study that tested preoperative, locoregional IRX-2 cytokine immunotherapy designed to prime immune responses. Patients with early-stage breast cancer who were given IRX-2 before surgery served as donors. This chain joins TRBV6-8 to TRBJ2-3; 9 middle bases align to TRBD2. The specimen was tumor tissue, collected after IRX-2 immunotherapy. The source is a human donor with breast cancer. CDR3 region: CASSLLAGTTDTQYF. The DNA sequence follows: TGTGCCAGCAGCCTTCTAGCGGGGACCACAGATACGCAGTATTTT.